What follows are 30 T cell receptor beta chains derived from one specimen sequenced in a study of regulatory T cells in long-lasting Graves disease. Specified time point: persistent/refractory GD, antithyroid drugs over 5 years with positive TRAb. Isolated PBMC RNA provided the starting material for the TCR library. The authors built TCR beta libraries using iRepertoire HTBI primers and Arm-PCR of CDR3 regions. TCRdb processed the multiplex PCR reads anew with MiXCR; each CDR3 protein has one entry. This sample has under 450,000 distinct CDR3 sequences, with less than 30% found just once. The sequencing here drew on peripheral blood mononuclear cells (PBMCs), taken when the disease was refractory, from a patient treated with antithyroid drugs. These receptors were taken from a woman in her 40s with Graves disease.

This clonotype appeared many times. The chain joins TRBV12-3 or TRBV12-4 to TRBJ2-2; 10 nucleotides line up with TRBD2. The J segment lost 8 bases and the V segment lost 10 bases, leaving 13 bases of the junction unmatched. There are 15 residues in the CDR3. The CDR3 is CATRRLAGVAGELFF. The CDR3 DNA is TGTGCCACCCGGCGCCTAGCGGGAGTAGCTGGGGAGCTGTTTTTT.

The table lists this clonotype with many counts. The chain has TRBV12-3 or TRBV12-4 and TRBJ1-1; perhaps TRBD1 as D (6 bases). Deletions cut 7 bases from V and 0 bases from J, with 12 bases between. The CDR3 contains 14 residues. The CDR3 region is CASKAGGLNTEAFF. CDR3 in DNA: TGTGCCAGCAAAGCGGGGGGGCTGAACACTGAAGCTTTCTTT.

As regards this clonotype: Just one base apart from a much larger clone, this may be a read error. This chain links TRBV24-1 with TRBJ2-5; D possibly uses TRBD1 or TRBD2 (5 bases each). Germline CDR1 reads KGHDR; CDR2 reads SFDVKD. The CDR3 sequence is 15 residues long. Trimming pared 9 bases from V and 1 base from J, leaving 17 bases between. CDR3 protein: CATESIQGPQETQYF. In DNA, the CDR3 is TGTGCCACCGAATCAATTCAGGGACCCCAAGAGACCCAGTACTTC.

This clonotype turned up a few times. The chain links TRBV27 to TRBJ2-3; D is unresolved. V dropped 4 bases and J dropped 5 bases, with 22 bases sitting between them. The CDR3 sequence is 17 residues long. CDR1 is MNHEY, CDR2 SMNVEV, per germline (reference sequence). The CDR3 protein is CASSSRIRLRNKDTQYF. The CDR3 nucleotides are TGTGCCAGCAGTTCTCGCATTAGGCTCCGGAACAAAGATACGCAGTATTTT.

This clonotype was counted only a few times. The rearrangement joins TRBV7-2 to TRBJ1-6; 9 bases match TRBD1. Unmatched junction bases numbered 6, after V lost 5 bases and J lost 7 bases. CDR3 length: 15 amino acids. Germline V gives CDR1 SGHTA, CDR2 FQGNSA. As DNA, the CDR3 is TGTGCCAGCAGCCCGGGACAGGGTCAGAATTCACCCCTCCACTTT. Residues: CASSPGQGQNSPLHF. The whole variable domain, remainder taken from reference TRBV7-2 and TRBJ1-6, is GAGVSQSPSNKVTEKGKDVELRCDPISGHTALYWYRQSLGQGLEFLIYFQGNSAPDKSGLPSDRFSAERTGGSVSTLTIQRTQQEDSAVYLCASSPGQGQNSPLHFGNGTRLTVT.

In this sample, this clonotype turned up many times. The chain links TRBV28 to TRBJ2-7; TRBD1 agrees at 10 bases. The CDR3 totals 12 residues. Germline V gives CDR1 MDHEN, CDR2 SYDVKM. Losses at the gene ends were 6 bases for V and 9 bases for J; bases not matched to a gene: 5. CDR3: CASRTGGALQYF. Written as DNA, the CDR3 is TGTGCCAGCAGGACAGGGGGCGCCTTGCAGTACTTC.

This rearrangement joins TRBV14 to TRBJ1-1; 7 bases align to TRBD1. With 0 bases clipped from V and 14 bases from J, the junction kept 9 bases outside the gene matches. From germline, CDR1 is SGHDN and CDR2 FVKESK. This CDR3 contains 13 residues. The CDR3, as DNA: TGTGCCAGCAGCCAAGACTACAGGGGTGTTCACTTCTTT. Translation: CASSQDYRGVHFF. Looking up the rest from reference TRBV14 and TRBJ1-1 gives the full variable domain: EAGVTQFPSHSVIEKGQTVTLRCDPISGHDNLYWYRRVMGKEIKFLLHFVKESKQDESGMPNNRFLAERTGGTYSTLKVQPAELEDSGVYFCASSQDYRGVHFFGQGTRLTVV.

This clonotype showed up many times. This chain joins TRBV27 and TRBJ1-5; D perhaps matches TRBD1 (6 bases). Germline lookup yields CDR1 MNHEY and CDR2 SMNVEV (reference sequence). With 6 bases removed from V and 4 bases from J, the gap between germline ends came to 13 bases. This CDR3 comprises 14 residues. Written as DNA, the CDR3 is TGTGCCAGCAGGGGGGCAGGGATTAATCAGCCCCAGCATTTT. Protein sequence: CASRGAGINQPQHF.

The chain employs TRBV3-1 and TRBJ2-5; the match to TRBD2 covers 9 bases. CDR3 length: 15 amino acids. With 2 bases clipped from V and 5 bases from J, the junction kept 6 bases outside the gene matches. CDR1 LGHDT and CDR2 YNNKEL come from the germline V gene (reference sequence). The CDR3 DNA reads TGTGCCAGCAGCCAACCGGGACTAGCCGGGGAGACCCAGTACTTC. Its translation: CASSQPGLAGETQYF.

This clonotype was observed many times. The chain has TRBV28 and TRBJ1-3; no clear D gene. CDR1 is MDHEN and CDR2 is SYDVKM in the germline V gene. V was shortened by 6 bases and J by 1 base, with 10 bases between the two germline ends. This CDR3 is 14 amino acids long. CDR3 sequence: CASSPGLSGNTIYF. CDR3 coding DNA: TGTGCCAGCAGCCCTGGGCTTTCTGGAAACACCATATATTTT.

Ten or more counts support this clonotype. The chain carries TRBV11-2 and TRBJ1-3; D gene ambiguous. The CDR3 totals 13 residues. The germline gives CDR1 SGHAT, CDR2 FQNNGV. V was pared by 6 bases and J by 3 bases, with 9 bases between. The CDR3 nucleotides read TGTGCCAGCAGGGGTGACGGTGGAAACACCATATATTTT. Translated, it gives CASRGDGGNTIYF.

Here the CDR3 reads CASSLMVAGVGPEQFF. In DNA, the CDR3 is TGTGCCAGCAGCTTGATGGTAGCGGGAGTCGGTCCTGAGCAGTTCTTC. V gene TRBV5-6 combines with J gene TRBJ2-1; 9 bases line up with TRBD2. Germline V gene sequence: CDR1 SGHDT, CDR2 YYEEEE. Trimming removed 1 base from V and 9 bases from J; junction bases left unmatched: 11. There are 16 residues in the CDR3. Using reference TRBV5-6 and TRBJ2-1 for the parts outside the CDR3, the full variable domain is DAGVTQSPTHLIKTRGQQVTLRCSPKSGHDTVSWYQQALGQGPQFIFQYYEEEERQRGNFPDRFSGHQFPNYSSELNVNALLLGDSALYLCASSLMVAGVGPEQFFGPGTRLTVL.

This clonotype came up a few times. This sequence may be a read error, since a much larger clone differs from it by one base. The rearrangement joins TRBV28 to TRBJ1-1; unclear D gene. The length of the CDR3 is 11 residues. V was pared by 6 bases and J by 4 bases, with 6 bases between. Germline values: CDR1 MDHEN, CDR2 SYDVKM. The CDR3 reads CASRQSTEAFF. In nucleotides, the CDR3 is TGTGCCAGCAGGCAGAGCACTGAAGCTTTCTTT.

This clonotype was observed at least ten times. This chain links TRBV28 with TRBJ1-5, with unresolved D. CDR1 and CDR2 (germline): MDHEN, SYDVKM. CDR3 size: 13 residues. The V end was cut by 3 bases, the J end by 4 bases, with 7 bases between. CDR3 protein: CASSFLGNQPQHF. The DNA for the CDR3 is TGTGCCAGCAGTTTCCTGGGGAATCAGCCCCAGCATTTT. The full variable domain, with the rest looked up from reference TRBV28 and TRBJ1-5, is DVKVTQSSRYLVKRTGEKVFLECVQDMDHENMFWYRQDPGLGLRLIYFSYDVKMKEKGDIPEGYSVSREKKERFSLILESASTNQTSMYLCASSFLGNQPQHFGDGTRLSIL.

CDR3 coding DNA: TGTGCCAGCAGCGTACACGACAGATCCCCCTATAATTCACCCCTCCACTTT. Translating gives CASSVHDRSPYNSPLHF. V usage is TRBV9 and J usage is TRBJ1-6, with D perhaps matching TRBD1 (5 bases). The CDR3 loop spans 17 amino acids. The V gene's germline CDR1 is SGDLS and CDR2 YYNGEE. V lost 1 base and J lost 2, with 13 bases in between.

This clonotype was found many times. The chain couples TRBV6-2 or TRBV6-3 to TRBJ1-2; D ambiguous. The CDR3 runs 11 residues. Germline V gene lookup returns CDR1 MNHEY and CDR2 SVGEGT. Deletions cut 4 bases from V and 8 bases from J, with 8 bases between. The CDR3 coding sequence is TGTGCCAGCAGTTCGGAGGGCGGCTACACCTTC. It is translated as CASSSEGGYTF.

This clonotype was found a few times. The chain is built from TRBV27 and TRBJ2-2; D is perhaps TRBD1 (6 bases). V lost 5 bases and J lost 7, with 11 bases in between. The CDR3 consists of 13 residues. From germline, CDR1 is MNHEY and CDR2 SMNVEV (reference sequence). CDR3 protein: CASSHRVDGELFF. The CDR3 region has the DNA TGTGCCAGCAGTCACAGGGTGGACGGGGAGCTGTTTTTT.

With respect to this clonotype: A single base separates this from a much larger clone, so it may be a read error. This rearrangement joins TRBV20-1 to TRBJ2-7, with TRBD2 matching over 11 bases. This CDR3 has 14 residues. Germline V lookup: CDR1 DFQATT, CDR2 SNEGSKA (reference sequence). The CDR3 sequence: CSAAPGLAAYEQHF. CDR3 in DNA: TGCAGTGCTGCCCCGGGACTAGCGGCCTACGAGCAGCACTTC.

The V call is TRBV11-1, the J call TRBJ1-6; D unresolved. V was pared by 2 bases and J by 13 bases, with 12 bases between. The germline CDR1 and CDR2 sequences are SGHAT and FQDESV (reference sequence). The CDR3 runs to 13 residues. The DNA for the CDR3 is TGTGCCAGCAGCTTACAGGTGTTCGCCCCCCTCCACTTT. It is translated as CASSLQVFAPLHF.

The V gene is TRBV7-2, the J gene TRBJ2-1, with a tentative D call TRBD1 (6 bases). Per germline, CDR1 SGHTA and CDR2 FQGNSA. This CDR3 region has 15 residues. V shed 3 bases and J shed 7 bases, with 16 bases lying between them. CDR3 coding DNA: TGTGCCAGCAGCTTCACCCAGGGGTTTTTTAATGAGCAGTTCTTC. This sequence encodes CASSFTQGFFNEQFF.

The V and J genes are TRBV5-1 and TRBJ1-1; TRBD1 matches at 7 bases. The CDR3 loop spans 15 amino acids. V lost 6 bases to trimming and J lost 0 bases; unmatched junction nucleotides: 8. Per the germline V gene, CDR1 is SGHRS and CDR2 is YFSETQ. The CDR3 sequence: CASNLQGRVNTEAFF. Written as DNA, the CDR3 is TGCGCCAGCAACCTACAGGGGAGGGTGAACACTGAAGCTTTCTTT.

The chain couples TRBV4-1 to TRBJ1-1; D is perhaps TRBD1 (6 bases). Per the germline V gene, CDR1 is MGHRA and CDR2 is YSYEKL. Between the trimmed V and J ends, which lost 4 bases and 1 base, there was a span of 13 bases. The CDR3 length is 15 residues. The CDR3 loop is CASSRAQGGNTEAFF. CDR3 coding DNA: TGCGCCAGCAGCCGAGCACAGGGCGGGAACACTGAAGCTTTCTTT.

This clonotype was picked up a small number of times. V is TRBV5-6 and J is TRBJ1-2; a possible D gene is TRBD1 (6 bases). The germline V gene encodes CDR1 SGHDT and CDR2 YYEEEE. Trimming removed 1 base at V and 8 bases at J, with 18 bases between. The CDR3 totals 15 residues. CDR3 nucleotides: TGTGCCAGCAGCTTGTATCAAGTACAGGGAGAGGGCTACACCTTC. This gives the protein CASSLYQVQGEGYTF.

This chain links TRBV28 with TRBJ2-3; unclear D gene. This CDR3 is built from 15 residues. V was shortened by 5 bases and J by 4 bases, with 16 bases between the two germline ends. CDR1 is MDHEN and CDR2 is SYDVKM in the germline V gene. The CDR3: CASSPRIGSADTQYF. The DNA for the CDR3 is TGTGCCAGCAGTCCGCGGATCGGCAGCGCAGATACGCAGTATTTT.

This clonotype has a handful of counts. The CDR3 here is CSAREIRTDTQYF. In nucleotides, the CDR3 is TGCAGTGCTCGGGAGATCCGGACAGATACGCAGTATTTT. This chain joins TRBV20-1 and TRBJ2-3; the D gene is possibly TRBD2 (6 bases). The CDR3 runs to 13 residues. Looked up from germline, CDR1 is DFQATT and CDR2 is SNEGSKA (reference sequence). V was trimmed by 5 bases and J by 3 bases, leaving 12 bases between them.

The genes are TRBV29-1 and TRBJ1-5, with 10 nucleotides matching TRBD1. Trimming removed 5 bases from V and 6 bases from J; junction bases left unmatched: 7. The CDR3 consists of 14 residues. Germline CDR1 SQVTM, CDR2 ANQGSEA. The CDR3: CSVLTGGLGQPQHF. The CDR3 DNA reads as TGCAGCGTTCTGACAGGGGGCCTTGGTCAGCCCCAGCATTTT.

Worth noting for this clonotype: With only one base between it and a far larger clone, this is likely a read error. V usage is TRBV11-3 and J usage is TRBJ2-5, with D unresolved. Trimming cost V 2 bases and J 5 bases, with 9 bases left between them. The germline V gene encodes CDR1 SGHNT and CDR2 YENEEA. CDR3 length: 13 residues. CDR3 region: CASSLHAGETQYF. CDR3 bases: TGTGCCAGCAGCTTACACGCTGGGGAGACCCAGTACTTC.

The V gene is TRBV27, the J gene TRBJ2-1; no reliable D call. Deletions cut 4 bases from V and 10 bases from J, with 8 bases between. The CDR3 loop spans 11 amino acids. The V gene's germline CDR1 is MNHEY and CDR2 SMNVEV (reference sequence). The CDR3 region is CASSYYEEQFF. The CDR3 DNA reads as TGTGCCAGCAGTTACTATGAGGAGCAGTTCTTC.

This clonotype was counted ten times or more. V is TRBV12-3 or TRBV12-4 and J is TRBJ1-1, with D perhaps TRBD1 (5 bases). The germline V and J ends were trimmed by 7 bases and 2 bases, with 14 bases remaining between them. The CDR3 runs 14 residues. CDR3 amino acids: CASTNSGLNTEAFF. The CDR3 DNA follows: TGTGCCAGCACTAATTCGGGGCTTAACACTGAAGCTTTCTTT.

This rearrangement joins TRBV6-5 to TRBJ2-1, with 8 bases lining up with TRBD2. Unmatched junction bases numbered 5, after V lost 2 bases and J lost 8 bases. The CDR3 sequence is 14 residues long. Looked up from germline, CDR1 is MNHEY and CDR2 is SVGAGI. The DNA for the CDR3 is TGTGCCAGCAGTTACGGCAGTAGCGGGGATGAGCAGTTCTTC. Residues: CASSYGSSGDEQFF.